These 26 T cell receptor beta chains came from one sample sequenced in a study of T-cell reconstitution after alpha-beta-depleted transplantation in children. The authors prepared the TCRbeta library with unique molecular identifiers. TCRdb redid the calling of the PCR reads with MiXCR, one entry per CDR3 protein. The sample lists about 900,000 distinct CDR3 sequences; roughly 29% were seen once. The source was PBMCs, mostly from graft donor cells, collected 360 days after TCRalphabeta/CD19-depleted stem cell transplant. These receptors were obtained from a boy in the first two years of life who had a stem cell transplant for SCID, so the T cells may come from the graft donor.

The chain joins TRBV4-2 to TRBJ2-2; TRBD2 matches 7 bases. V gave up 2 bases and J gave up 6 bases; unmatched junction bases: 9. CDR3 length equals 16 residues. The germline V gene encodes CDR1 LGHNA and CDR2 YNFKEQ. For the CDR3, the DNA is TGTGCCAGCAGCCAACCCCTAAGGGGAGGGGCCGGGGAGCTGTTTTTT. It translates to CASSQPLRGGAGELFF.

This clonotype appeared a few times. For the CDR3, the DNA is TGTGCCAGCAGTCCCCCCGGGACTAGCGGGGGGGGTTCAGGAAATGAGCAGTTCTTC. The encoded protein is CASSPPGTSGGGSGNEQFF. The genes are TRBV6-1 and TRBJ2-1, with 16 positions matching TRBD2. Germline V gene sequence: CDR1 MNHNS, CDR2 SASEGT. The CDR3 is made up of 19 amino acids. Trimming took 5 bases from V and 7 from J; bases not matched to a gene: 14.

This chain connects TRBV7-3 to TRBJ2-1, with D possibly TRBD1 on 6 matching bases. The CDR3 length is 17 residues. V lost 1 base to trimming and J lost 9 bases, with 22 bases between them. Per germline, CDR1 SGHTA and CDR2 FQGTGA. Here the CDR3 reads CASSLMPGLGAVSEQFF. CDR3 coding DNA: TGTGCCAGCAGCTTAATGCCCGGCCTGGGGGCTGTCAGTGAGCAGTTCTTC. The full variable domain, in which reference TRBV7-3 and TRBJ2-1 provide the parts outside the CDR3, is GAGVSQTPSNKVTEKGKYVELRCDPISGHTALYWYRQSLGQGPEFLIYFQGTGAADDSGLPNDRFFAVRPEGSVSTLKIQRTERGDSAVYLCASSLMPGLGAVSEQFFGPGTRLTVL.

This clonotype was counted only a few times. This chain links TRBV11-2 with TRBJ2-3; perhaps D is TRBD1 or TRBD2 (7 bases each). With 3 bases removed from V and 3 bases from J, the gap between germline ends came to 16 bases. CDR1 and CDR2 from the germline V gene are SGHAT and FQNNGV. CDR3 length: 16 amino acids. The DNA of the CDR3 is TGTGCCAGCAGCTTTCGGCAGGGGGGGAGAACAGATACGCAGTATTTT. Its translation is CASSFRQGGRTDTQYF.

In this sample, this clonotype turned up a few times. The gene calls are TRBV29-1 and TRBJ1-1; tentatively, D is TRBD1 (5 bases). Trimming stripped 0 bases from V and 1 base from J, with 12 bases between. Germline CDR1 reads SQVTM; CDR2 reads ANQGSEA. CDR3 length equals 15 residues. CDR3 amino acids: CSVEDRGVRNTEAFF. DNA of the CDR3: TGCAGCGTTGAAGACCGAGGGGTACGGAACACTGAAGCTTTCTTT.

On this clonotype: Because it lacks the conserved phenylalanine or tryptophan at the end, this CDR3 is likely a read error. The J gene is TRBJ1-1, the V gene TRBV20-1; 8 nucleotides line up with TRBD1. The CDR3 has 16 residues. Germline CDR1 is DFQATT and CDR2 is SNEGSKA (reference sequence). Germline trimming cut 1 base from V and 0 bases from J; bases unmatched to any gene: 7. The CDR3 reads CSARVLDRAMNTEAFS. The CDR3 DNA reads TGCAGTGCTAGAGTTTTGGACAGGGCCATGAACACTGAAGCTTTCTCT.

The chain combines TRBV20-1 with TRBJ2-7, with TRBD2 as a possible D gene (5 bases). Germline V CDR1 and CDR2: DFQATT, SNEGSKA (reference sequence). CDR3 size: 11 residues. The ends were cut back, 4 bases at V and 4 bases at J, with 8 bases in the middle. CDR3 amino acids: CSATSGYEQYF. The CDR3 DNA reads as TGCAGTGCTACCAGCGGTTACGAGCAGTACTTC.

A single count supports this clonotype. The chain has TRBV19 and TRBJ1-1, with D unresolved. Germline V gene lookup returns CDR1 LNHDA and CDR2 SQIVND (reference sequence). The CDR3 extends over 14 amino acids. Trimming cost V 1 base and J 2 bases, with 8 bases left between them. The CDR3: CASSIGRHNTEAFF. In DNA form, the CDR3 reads TGTGCCAGTAGTATAGGACGGCACAACACTGAAGCTTTCTTT.

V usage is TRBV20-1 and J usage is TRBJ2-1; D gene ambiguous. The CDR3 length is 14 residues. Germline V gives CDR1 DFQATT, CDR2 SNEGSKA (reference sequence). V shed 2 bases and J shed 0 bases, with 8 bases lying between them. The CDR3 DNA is TGCAGTGCTAGATCGGCCGACTCCTACAATGAGCAGTTCTTC. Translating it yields CSARSADSYNEQFF.

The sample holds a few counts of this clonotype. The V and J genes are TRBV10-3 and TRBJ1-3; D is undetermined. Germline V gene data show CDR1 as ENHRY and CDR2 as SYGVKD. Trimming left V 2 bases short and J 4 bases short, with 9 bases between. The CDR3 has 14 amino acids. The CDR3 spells CAISEGLGGNTIYF. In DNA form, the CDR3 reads TGTGCCATCAGTGAGGGACTCGGAGGAAACACCATATATTTT.

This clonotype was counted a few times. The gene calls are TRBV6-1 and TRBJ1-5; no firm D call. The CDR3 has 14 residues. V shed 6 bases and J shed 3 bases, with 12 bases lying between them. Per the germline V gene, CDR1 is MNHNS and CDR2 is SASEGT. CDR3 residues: CASSPPGYNQPQHF. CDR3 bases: TGTGCCAGCAGCCCTCCCGGTTACAATCAGCCCCAGCATTTT.

CDR3 sequence (DNA): TGTGCCAGCACCACCGGCGGGTTTAACACTGAAGCTTTCTTT. It encodes CASTTGGFNTEAFF. This chain uses TRBV11-2 with TRBJ1-1; D unclear. CDR3 length: 14 residues. V gave up 7 bases and J gave up 2 bases, with 14 bases separating them. CDR1 and CDR2 (germline): SGHAT, FQNNGV.

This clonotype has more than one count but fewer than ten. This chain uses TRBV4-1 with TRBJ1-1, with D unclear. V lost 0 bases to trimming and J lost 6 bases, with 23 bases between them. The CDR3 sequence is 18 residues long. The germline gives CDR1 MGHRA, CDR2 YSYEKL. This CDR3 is CASSQETLHPGWAAEAFF. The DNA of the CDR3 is TGCGCCAGCAGCCAAGAGACGCTCCACCCGGGCTGGGCAGCTGAAGCTTTCTTT.

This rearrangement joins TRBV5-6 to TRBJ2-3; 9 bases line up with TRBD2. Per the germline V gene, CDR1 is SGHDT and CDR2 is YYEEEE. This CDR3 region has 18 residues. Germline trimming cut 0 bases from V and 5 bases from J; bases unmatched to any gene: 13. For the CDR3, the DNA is TGTGCCAGCAGCTTGGGTGGCGGGGGGGACCGGGTGGAAGATACGCAGTATTTT. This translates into CASSLGGGGDRVEDTQYF.

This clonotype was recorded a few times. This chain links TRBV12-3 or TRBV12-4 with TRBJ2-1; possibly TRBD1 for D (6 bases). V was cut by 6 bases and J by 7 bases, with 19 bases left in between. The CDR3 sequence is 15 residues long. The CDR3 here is CASRLQGTVGNEQFF. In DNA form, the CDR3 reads TGTGCCAGCAGATTACAGGGCACGGTTGGGAATGAGCAGTTCTTC.

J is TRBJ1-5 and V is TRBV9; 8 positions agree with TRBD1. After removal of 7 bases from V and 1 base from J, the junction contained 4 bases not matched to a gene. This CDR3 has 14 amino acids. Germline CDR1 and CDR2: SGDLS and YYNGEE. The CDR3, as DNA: TGTGCCAGCTCGACAGGGGTCAGCAATCAGCCCCAGCATTTT. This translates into CASSTGVSNQPQHF.

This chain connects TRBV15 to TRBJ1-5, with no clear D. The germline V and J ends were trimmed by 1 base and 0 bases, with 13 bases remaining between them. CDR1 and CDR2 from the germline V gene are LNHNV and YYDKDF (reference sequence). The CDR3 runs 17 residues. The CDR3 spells CATSRGLDDYSNQPQHF. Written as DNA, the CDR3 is TGTGCCACCAGCAGAGGCCTGGACGATTATAGCAATCAGCCCCAGCATTTT.

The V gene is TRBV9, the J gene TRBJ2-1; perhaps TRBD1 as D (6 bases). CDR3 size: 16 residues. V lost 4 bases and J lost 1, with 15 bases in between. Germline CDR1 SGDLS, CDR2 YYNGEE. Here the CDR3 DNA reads TGTGCCAGCAGCCCAGTGGGGGCCCGGTCCTACAATGAGCAGTTCTTC. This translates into CASSPVGARSYNEQFF. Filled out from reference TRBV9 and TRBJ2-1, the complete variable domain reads DSGVTQTPKHLITATGQRVTLRCSPRSGDLSVYWYQQSLDQGLQFLIQYYNGEERAKGNILERFSAQQFPDLHSELNLSSLELGDSALYFCASSPVGARSYNEQFFGPGTRLTVL.

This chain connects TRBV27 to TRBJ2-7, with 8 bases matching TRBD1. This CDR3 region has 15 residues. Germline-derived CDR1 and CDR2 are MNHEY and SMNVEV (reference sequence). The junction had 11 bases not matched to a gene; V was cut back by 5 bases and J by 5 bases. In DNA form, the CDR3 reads TGTGCCAGCAGTCCCAACGACAGGGGATACCACGAGCAGTACTTC. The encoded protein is CASSPNDRGYHEQYF.

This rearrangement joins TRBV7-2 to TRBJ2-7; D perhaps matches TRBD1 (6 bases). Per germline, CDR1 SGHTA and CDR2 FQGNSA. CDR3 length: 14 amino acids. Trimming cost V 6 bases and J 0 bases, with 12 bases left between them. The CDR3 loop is CASRTDRNSYEQYF. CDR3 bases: TGTGCCAGCAGGACCGACAGGAACTCCTACGAGCAGTACTTC.

CDR3 sequence (DNA): TGTGCCAGCAGCTTATTCACAGGGCCAAGGTGGGATAGCAATCAGCCCCAGCATTTT. It encodes CASSLFTGPRWDSNQPQHF. The V gene is TRBV11-2, the J gene TRBJ1-5; D may be TRBD1 (6 bases). Germline V gene data show CDR1 as SGHAT and CDR2 as FQNNGV. The CDR3 runs to 19 residues. V shed 2 bases and J shed 0 bases, with 20 bases lying between them.

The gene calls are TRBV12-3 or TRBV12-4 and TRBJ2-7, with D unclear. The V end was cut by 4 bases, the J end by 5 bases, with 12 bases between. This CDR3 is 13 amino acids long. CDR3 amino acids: CASSSAPSNEQYF. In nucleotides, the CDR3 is TGTGCCAGCAGTTCCGCCCCTTCCAACGAGCAGTACTTC.

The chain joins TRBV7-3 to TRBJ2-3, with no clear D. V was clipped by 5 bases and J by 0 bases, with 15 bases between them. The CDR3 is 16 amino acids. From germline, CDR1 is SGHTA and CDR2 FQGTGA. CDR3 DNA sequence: TGTGCCAGCAGCCCCCTCCCGCTGTCTAGCACAGATACGCAGTATTTT. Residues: CASSPLPLSSTDTQYF.

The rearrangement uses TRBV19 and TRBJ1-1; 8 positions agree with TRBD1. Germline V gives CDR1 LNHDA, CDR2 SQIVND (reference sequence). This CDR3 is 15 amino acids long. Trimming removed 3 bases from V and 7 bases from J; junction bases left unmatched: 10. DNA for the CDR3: TGTGCCAGTAGTATTTTGGGGCAGGGGGCGGATGAAGCTTTCTTT. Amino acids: CASSILGQGADEAFF.

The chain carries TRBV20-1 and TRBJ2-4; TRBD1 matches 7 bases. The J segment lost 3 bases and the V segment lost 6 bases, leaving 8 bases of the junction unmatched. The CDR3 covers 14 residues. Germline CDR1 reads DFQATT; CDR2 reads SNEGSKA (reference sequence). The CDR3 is CSATDRVHKNIQYF. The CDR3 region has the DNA TGCAGTGCAACCGACAGGGTCCACAAAAACATTCAGTACTTC.

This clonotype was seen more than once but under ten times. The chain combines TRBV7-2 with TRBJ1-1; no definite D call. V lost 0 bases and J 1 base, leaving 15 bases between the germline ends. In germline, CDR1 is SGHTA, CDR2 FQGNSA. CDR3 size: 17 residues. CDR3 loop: CASSLAGRSIRNTEAFF. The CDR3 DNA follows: TGTGCCAGCAGCTTAGCCGGGCGGTCCATCAGGAACACTGAAGCTTTCTTT.